This record covers a single TCR beta chain. Its specificity is not known. Given the absence of the conserved phenylalanine or tryptophan at the CDR3 end, a read error is likely. The data belong to a study of breast tumors, draining lymph nodes, adjacent tissues. Study-level results: Findings are consistent with lymph node origin and intratumoral expansion of most tumor T cells. That most tumor T cells come from lymph nodes remained unproven. Tumor repertoires ranked between lymph nodes and nontumor tissue in diversity, with V and J gene preferences. Luminal-like breast cancer showed significantly higher tumor–nontumor repertoire similarity than basal-like.

Germline CDR1 LNHDA, CDR2 SQIVND (reference sequence). V lost 7 bases and J 1 base, leaving 13 bases between the germline ends. This CDR3 has 14 amino acids. Breast cancer patients provided tissue from their axillary draining lymph nodes. TCRdb fed the multiplex PCR reads into MiXCR, producing one record per CDR3 protein. The sample shows some 200,000 distinct CDR3 sequences, over 25% of them seen only once. The receptor was isolated from a female donor with breast cancer. Some clones in this sample may be carry-over from other donors' samples. Material: axillary lymph node tissue. The rearrangement joins TRBV19 to TRBJ1-1; no definite D call. CDR3 DNA sequence: TGTGCCAGTACCCCCAGTACAGAGAACACTGAAGCTTTCCTT. It codes for CASTPSTENTEAFL.